These T cell receptor beta chains were read from a single sample in a study of cytomegalovirus exposure and HLA in healthy donors. Measured with immunoSEQ multiplex PCR; TCRdb has only the in-frame clones, and not every one. This table has about 170,000 clones, 79% appearing once. Sequenced sample: PBMCs. The receptors shown here come from a woman between 45 and 60 years old in good health and CMV-seronegative. Both conserved end residues are part of each CDR3. The D gene is left open where the match is weak. The size of a clone is reported for some rows only, either as once, few or many, or as a class for expanded clones.

clone_size: NA; d_call: TRBD1; j_call: TRBJ2-6; v_call: TRBV18; cdr3_nt: TGTGCCAGCTCAATAACAGGGGCTGGGGCCAACGTCCTGACTTTC; cdr3_aa: CASSITGAGANVLTF
clone_size: NA; d_call: TRBD1; j_call: TRBJ2-1; v_call: TRBV5-1; cdr3_nt: TGCGCCAGCAGCCAAAGACAGGGACGTACGGGCAATGAGCAGTTCTTC; cdr3_aa: CASSQRQGRTGNEQFF
clone_size: NA; d_call: NA; j_call: TRBJ1-4; v_call: TRBV5-1; cdr3_nt: TGCGCCAGCAGCCGGACACAACAAAATGAAAAACTGTTTTTT; cdr3_aa: CASSRTQQNEKLFF
clone_size: few; d_call: NA; j_call: TRBJ1-5; v_call: TRBV19; cdr3_nt: TGTGCCACCAACTCCGGCAATCAGCCCCAGCATTTT; cdr3_aa: CATNSGNQPQHF
clone_size: NA; d_call: NA; j_call: TRBJ2-5; v_call: TRBV6-6; cdr3_nt: TGTGCCAGCAGTTACCCCGGACAAGGGGGGACCCAGTACTTC; cdr3_aa: CASSYPGQGGTQYF
clone_size: NA; d_call: NA; j_call: TRBJ2-6; v_call: TRBV27; cdr3_nt: TGTGCCAGCAGTCCAAACAGGGTTGGGGCCAACGTCCTGACTTTC; cdr3_aa: CASSPNRVGANVLTF
clone_size: NA; d_call: TRBD1; j_call: TRBJ2-1; v_call: TRBV28; cdr3_nt: TGTGCCAGCAGCGCCGGGACAGGGGGGTTGAATGAGCAGTTCTTC; cdr3_aa: CASSAGTGGLNEQFF
clone_size: NA; d_call: NA; j_call: TRBJ1-2; v_call: TRBV6-1; cdr3_nt: TGTGCCAGCAGTGAGAACAGCAACTATGGCTACACCTTC; cdr3_aa: CASSENSNYGYTF
clone_size: few; d_call: NA; j_call: TRBJ2-7; v_call: TRBV28; cdr3_nt: TGTGCCAGCAGGGTACAGGGTTCCGAGCAGTACTTC; cdr3_aa: CASRVQGSEQYF
clone_size: NA; d_call: NA; j_call: TRBJ2-5; v_call: TRBV5-1; cdr3_nt: TGCGCCAGCAACAGGGAGGAGACCCAGTACTTC; cdr3_aa: CASNREETQYF
clone_size: NA; d_call: NA; j_call: TRBJ2-7; v_call: TRBV2; cdr3_nt: TGTGCTTGTTTCAAGCAGAAGGCGGCATACGAGCAGTACTTC; cdr3_aa: CACFKQKAAYEQYF
clone_size: NA; d_call: TRBD1; j_call: TRBJ1-3; v_call: TRBV4-3; cdr3_nt: TGCGCCAGCAGCCAAGCCGAAGAGGGGGCGCACACCATATATTTT; cdr3_aa: CASSQAEEGAHTIYF
clone_size: few; d_call: NA; j_call: TRBJ1-2; v_call: TRBV19; cdr3_nt: TGTGCCAGTAGTGCGAATCGGGGATCGGGCTACACCTTC; cdr3_aa: CASSANRGSGYTF
clone_size: NA; d_call: TRBD1; j_call: TRBJ2-7; v_call: TRBV7-6; cdr3_nt: TGTGCCAGCAGCATTACGGGACAGGGGTTGAGCGAGCAGTACTTC; cdr3_aa: CASSITGQGLSEQYF
clone_size: NA; d_call: NA; j_call: TRBJ1-3; v_call: TRBV7-9; cdr3_nt: TGTGCCAGCAGCTTAGAAGCCTCTGGAAACACCATATATTTT; cdr3_aa: CASSLEASGNTIYF
clone_size: NA; d_call: NA; j_call: TRBJ1-5; v_call: TRBV7-2; cdr3_nt: TGTGCCAGCAGCCCCGACAGTAATCAGCCCCAGCATTTT; cdr3_aa: CASSPDSNQPQHF
clone_size: NA; d_call: NA; j_call: TRBJ2-7; v_call: TRBV9; cdr3_nt: TGTGCCAGCAGCGCCTTTAGCTCCTACGAGCAGTACTTC; cdr3_aa: CASSAFSSYEQYF
clone_size: few; d_call: TRBD2; j_call: TRBJ2-1; v_call: TRBV6-5; cdr3_nt: TGTGCCAGCAAGGGCGGGGGGACTTACAATGAGCAGTTCTTC; cdr3_aa: CASKGGGTYNEQFF
clone_size: NA; d_call: NA; j_call: TRBJ1-2; v_call: TRBV27; cdr3_nt: TGTGCCAGCAGTTCCCTCGGTCGGGTCGTTGCTGGCTACACCTTC; cdr3_aa: CASSSLGRVVAGYTF
clone_size: NA; d_call: NA; j_call: TRBJ1-5; v_call: TRBV6-5; cdr3_nt: TGTGCCAGCAGGCCAGGGGCAGCAAGCAATCAGCCCCAGCATTTT; cdr3_aa: CASRPGAASNQPQHF
clone_size: NA; d_call: TRBD1; j_call: TRBJ2-7; v_call: TRBV2; cdr3_nt: TGTGCCAGACGACAGGGGGCCTACGAGCAGTACTTC; cdr3_aa: CARRQGAYEQYF
clone_size: few; d_call: TRBD2; j_call: TRBJ2-3; v_call: TRBV5-1; cdr3_nt: TGCGCCAGCAGCTTGGATAGCGGGGCGGGGACAGATACGCAGTATTTT; cdr3_aa: CASSLDSGAGTDTQYF
clone_size: NA; d_call: NA; j_call: TRBJ1-6; v_call: TRBV5-5; cdr3_nt: TGTGCCAGCCTAAAGGACAGCTATAATTCACCCCTCCACTTT; cdr3_aa: CASLKDSYNSPLHF